Following are 8 T cell receptor beta chains from one sample sequenced in a study of blood T cell repertoires in COVID-19. The table came from immunoSEQ multiplex PCR; TCRdb's copy has only in-frame clones and leaves some out. There are around 53,000 clones in the sample; approximately 87% occur only once, and 6% to 6.5% lies in the top ten. Sample: peripheral blood. These receptors all come from a woman aged 55 to 70 with COVID-19, enrolled during active disease.

This clone was observed a single time. The chain recombines TRBV2 with TRBJ1-6; maybe TRBD1 (5 bases). The length of the CDR3 is 13 residues. V lost 4 bases, J lost 9 bases, and 10 bases lay in between. Germline assignment: CDR1 SNHLY and CDR2 FYNNEI. CDR3: CASSAGLGSPLHF. The CDR3 DNA follows: TGTGCCAGCAGTGCAGGGTTGGGTTCACCCCTCCACTTT. Full variable domain (missing parts from reference TRBV2 and TRBJ1-6): EPEVTQTPSHQVTQMGQEVILRCVPISNHLYFYWYRQILGQKVEFLVSFYNNEISEKSEIFDDQFSVERPDGSNFTLKIRSTKLEDSAMYFCASSAGLGSPLHFGNGTRLTVT.

This clone has just a few counts. CDR3 amino acids: CASSSGTHRRQYF. The CDR3 nucleotides read TGTGCCAGCAGCTCCGGGACTCACCGCCGACAGTACTTC. V usage is TRBV6-5 and J usage is TRBJ2-7, with a weak D call TRBD2 (6 bases). CDR1 is MNHEY, CDR2 SVGAGI, per germline. The CDR3 is made up of 13 amino acids. V lost 6 bases and J lost 10, with 19 bases in between.

The CDR3: CASSLVAVSYNEQFF. As DNA, the CDR3 is TGTGCCAGCAGCTTGGTAGCGGTGTCGTACAATGAGCAGTTCTTC. V is TRBV5-4 and J is TRBJ2-1, with D perhaps TRBD2 (6 bases). Germline V gene sequence: CDR1 SGHNT, CDR2 YYREEE (reference sequence). The CDR3 has 15 residues. Trimming cost V 0 bases and J 4 bases, with 11 bases left between them.

This clone was recorded once. The rearrangement links TRBV28 to TRBJ1-1; 7 nucleotides agree with TRBD1. This CDR3 has 15 residues. V dropped 5 bases and J dropped 0; count of bases not matched to a gene: 6. Germline CDR1 is MDHEN and CDR2 is SYDVKM. The CDR3 nucleotides are TGTGCCAGCAGTACCCTGACAGGGTTGAACACTGAAGCTTTCTTT. Translation: CASSTLTGLNTEAFF.

The V gene is TRBV25-1, the J gene TRBJ1-1, with D possibly matching TRBD1 (6 bases). The CDR3 has 14 amino acids. Germline CDR1 MGHDK, CDR2 SYGVNS. The V end was cut by 1 base, the J end by 10 bases, with 16 bases between. CDR3 bases: TGTGCCAGCAGTGAATGGCCAGGGGTGGGTGGAGCTTTCTTT. Residues: CASSEWPGVGGAFF.

The rearrangement uses TRBV28 and TRBJ1-2; possible D gene TRBD1, 6 bases. The V end lost 6 bases, the J end lost 4 bases, and 15 bases lay between the germline ends. The CDR3 is 14 residues long. CDR1 MDHEN and CDR2 SYDVKM come from the germline V gene. The CDR3 DNA sequence: TGTGCCAGCAGAAAAGGACAGCCGGGCTATGGCTACACCTTC. This codes for CASRKGQPGYGYTF.

The chain couples TRBV15 to TRBJ1-1, with a tentative D call TRBD1 (6 bases). This CDR3 contains 15 residues. The germline V gene encodes CDR1 LNHNV and CDR2 YYDKDF (reference sequence). Trimming stripped 0 bases from V and 6 bases from J, with 14 bases between. The CDR3 sequence: CATSRDLQGSAEAFF. The CDR3 DNA reads TGTGCCACCAGCAGAGATCTGCAGGGGAGTGCTGAAGCTTTCTTT.

The chain joins TRBV7-2 to TRBJ2-7; no definite D call. Trimming shortened V by 2 bases and J by 5 bases, and 4 bases separated the two germline ends. The CDR3 contains 11 residues. The V gene's germline CDR1 is SGHTA and CDR2 FQGNSA. CDR3 region: CASSLLDEQYF. The DNA for the CDR3 is TGTGCCAGCAGCTTATTAGACGAGCAGTACTTC.